These 12 T cell receptor beta chains were all obtained from the same sample, sequenced in a study of siplizumab effects on memory and regulatory T cells. The repertoire was sequenced with immunoSEQ multiplex PCR; TCRdb's copy has only in-frame clones and lacks some. The profile shows roughly 100,000 clones, just over 90% of them singletons. Sequenced sample: CD4+ T cells sorted from blood. The receptors stem from a human donor in good health.

V gene TRBV6-6 combines with J gene TRBJ1-3; D remains ambiguous. Germline V lookup: CDR1 MNHNY, CDR2 SVGAGI (reference sequence). This CDR3 has 13 amino acids. The germline V and J ends were trimmed by 5 bases and 0 bases, with 5 bases remaining between them. The CDR3, as DNA: TGTGCCAGCAGTCAGGACTCTGGAAACACCATATATTTT. It is translated as CASSQDSGNTIYF.

This chain connects TRBV6-1 to TRBJ2-5; 8 bases agree with TRBD1. The junction had 6 bases not matched to a gene; V was cut back by 7 bases and J by 5 bases. This CDR3 region has 13 residues. CDR1 is MNHNS, CDR2 SASEGT, per germline. The CDR3 spells CASTQGALETQYF. In nucleotides, the CDR3 is TGTGCCAGCACCCAGGGGGCCCTCGAGACCCAGTACTTC.

The rearrangement joins TRBV18 to TRBJ2-1; 8 nucleotides agree with TRBD2. The CDR3 spans 18 residues. The germline gives CDR1 KGHSH, CDR2 LQKENI. The junction had 12 bases not matched to a gene; V was cut back by 0 bases and J by 5 bases. The CDR3 region has the DNA TGTGCCAGCTCACCACCGCTCCCCGGGAGGGCCGGCCACAATGAGCAGTTCTTC. This encodes CASSPPLPGRAGHNEQFF.

In this sample, this clone turned up once. The chain carries TRBV2 and TRBJ2-5, with D possibly matching TRBD1 (6 bases). Germline V gene sequence: CDR1 SNHLY, CDR2 FYNNEI. Trimming took 6 bases from V and 0 from J, leaving 14 bases between them. The CDR3 sequence is 15 residues long. CDR3 nucleotide sequence: TGTGCCAGCAGCTCCGGGACACCGTACCAAGAGACCCAGTACTTC. Residues: CASSSGTPYQETQYF. Drawing the rest from reference TRBV2 and TRBJ2-5, the complete variable domain is EPEVTQTPSHQVTQMGQEVILRCVPISNHLYFYWYRQILGQKVEFLVSFYNNEISEKSEIFDDQFSVERPDGSNFTLKIRSTKLEDSAMYFCASSSGTPYQETQYFGPGTRLLVL.

The chain combines TRBV29-1 with TRBJ1-1; a possible D gene is TRBD1 (6 bases). The germline V gene encodes CDR1 SQVTM and CDR2 ANQGSEA. CDR3 length: 13 residues. Trimming removed 7 bases at V and 4 bases at J, with 16 bases between. The chain's CDR3 is CSGRLRGITEAFF. CDR3 sequence (DNA): TGCAGCGGACGCCTCAGGGGAATCACTGAAGCTTTCTTT.

This rearrangement joins TRBV10-3 to TRBJ1-1; D is ambiguous. Germline values: CDR1 ENHRY, CDR2 SYGVKD. The V gene lost 11 bases and the J gene lost 0 bases, with 13 bases spanning the gap. The CDR3 runs 13 residues. CDR3 protein: CAYGGQVNTEAFF. CDR3 coding DNA: TGTGCCTACGGTGGTCAGGTGAACACTGAAGCTTTCTTT.

This chain joins TRBV5-6 and TRBJ1-4; D may be TRBD1 (5 bases). The CDR3 spans 15 residues. Trimming left V 4 bases short and J 6 bases short, with 16 bases between. CDR1 and CDR2 (germline): SGHDT, YYEEEE. The CDR3 reads CASSRLSGGDEKLFF. The CDR3 DNA reads as TGTGCCAGCAGCCGTTTATCGGGGGGAGATGAAAAACTGTTTTTT.

The J gene is TRBJ1-1, the V gene TRBV18; 10 nucleotides align to TRBD1. V lost 3 bases and J lost 4; bases outside the gene matches: 5. There are 15 residues in the CDR3. Germline CDR1 and CDR2: KGHSH and LQKENI. CDR3 in amino acids: CASSPGQGDGTEAFF. The CDR3 DNA reads TGTGCCAGCTCACCCGGACAGGGGGATGGCACTGAAGCTTTCTTT.

This rearrangement joins TRBV10-3 to TRBJ1-1, with 10 bases aligning to TRBD1. The CDR3 runs 14 residues. Germline values: CDR1 ENHRY, CDR2 SYGVKD. With 6 bases clipped from V and 2 bases from J, the junction kept 3 bases outside the gene matches. The CDR3 sequence: CAISRQGANTEAFF. The CDR3 nucleotides read TGTGCCATCAGCCGACAGGGGGCCAACACTGAAGCTTTCTTT.

The chain combines TRBV14 with TRBJ1-2, with D uncertain. CDR3 length equals 16 residues. Germline values: CDR1 SGHDN, CDR2 FVKESK. Trimming cost V 1 base and J 4 bases, with 16 bases left between them. CDR3 DNA sequence: TGTGCCAGCAGCCAAGGGATACAGAACTTGGGCTATGGCTACACCTTC. It yields the protein CASSQGIQNLGYGYTF.

The V and J genes are TRBV6-5 and TRBJ2-1; possibly TRBD2 for D (5 bases). CDR3 length equals 11 residues. Germline V CDR1 and CDR2: MNHEY, SVGAGI. Trimming removed 8 bases at V and 7 bases at J, with 9 bases between. CDR3 sequence: CASGGPNEQFF. The DNA for the CDR3 is TGTGCCAGCGGAGGCCCAAATGAGCAGTTCTTC.

This rearrangement joins TRBV6-1 to TRBJ2-1; 12 bases align to TRBD2. The V gene's germline CDR1 is MNHNS and CDR2 SASEGT. The CDR3 runs 15 residues. With 4 bases clipped from V and 9 bases from J, the junction kept 7 bases outside the gene matches. The CDR3 protein is CASSVGLAGLVEQFF. The CDR3 nucleotides are TGTGCCAGCAGTGTCGGACTAGCGGGATTAGTTGAGCAGTTCTTC.